Listed below are T cell receptor beta chains from one sample, sequenced in a study of vaccination and CD4 T cells after COVID-19. TCRdb analysed the PCR reads with MiXCR anew, one entry per CDR3 protein. The profile shows tens of thousands of distinct CDR3 sequences, around 58% of them singletons. Here the sequenced sample was CD4+ T cells from blood, taken before SARS-CoV-2 vaccination. The receptors derive from a human donor who had recovered from COVID-19. Each CDR3 is given with its conserved first and last residue. Part of the rows lack a size; the others show once, few, many or a class for expanded clones.

J,V,size,CDR3
TRBJ2-1,TRBV20-1,few,CSAPRLRGSYNEQFF
TRBJ1-2,TRBV5-4,.,CASSSKTGVANYGYTF
TRBJ2-2,TRBV20-1,.,CSAFDSRTADGELFF
TRBJ2-5,TRBV7-9,.,CASSGRIGGTQYF
TRBJ2-5,TRBV20-1,.,CSARDLGGQETQYF
TRBJ1-2,TRBV28,.,CAIGQGNYGYTF
TRBJ2-2,TRBV6-2/TRBV6-3,.,CAGGTSGITGELFF
TRBJ2-2,TRBV7-2,.,CASSLTRLADTGELFF
TRBJ2-7,TRBV7-3,.,CASSSQRGNEQYF
TRBJ2-5,TRBV12-3/TRBV12-4,few,CASSLAPETQYF
TRBJ1-6,TRBV6-1,.,CASSERPDNSPLHF
TRBJ1-5,TRBV19,.,CASSTTRQVAQPQHF
TRBJ2-3,TRBV7-8,few,CASSGTSGTGAHTQYF
TRBJ2-1,TRBV20-1,few,CSGVADYNEQFF
TRBJ2-2,TRBV6-1,few,CATQLRGTGELFF
TRBJ2-7,TRBV19,.,CASSGQGGEYF
TRBJ2-1,TRBV7-3,.,CASSLKGRVSYNEQFF
TRBJ1-1,TRBV20-1,.,CSASLYDRVTEAFF
TRBJ1-3,TRBV4-1,.,CASSQAPLRQESSGNTIYF
TRBJ2-5,TRBV6-2/TRBV6-3,few,CASSYSQGDRETQYF
TRBJ2-7,TRBV6-2/TRBV6-3,.,CASSYPAGQVDYEQYF
TRBJ2-7,TRBV4-3,.,CASSQEWTPYEQYF
TRBJ2-7,TRBV5-1,.,CASSLGTGGKRSYEQYF
TRBJ2-7,TRBV28,.,CASRHTGTPYEQYF
TRBJ1-2,TRBV20-1,few,CSARTETNYGYTF
TRBJ2-1,TRBV20-1,few,CSARTSGTNEQFF
TRBJ1-1,TRBV5-3,.,CARILDTYGQGLNTEAFF
TRBJ2-3,TRBV27,.,CASSYRSPHTQYF
TRBJ2-2,TRBV19,once,CASSIEGQGGTGELFF
TRBJ2-3,TRBV20-1,once,CSVTSGGPSTDTQYF
TRBJ2-1,TRBV7-2,.,CASSPPLAGGLGNEQFF
TRBJ2-2,TRBV30,.,CALKTGANTGELFF
TRBJ2-3,TRBV7-9,.,CASSRDRGKTDTQYF
TRBJ2-2,TRBV7-8,few,CASSLARQGQTGELFF
TRBJ1-5,TRBV19,few,CASRDLGSNQPQHF
TRBJ2-2,TRBV6-4,once,CASSDTPSGDPGELFF
TRBJ1-1,TRBV7-3,.,CASSSPGGLDNTEAFF
TRBJ2-2,TRBV5-5,.,CASSAGSDTGELFF
TRBJ1-2,TRBV21-1,.,CASSKGGPDYGYTF
TRBJ2-1,TRBV2,.,CASQPSGIYNEQFF
TRBJ2-7,TRBV6-4,once,CASSGPEQYF
TRBJ2-5,TRBV20-1,.,CSAAGVIETQYF
TRBJ2-1,TRBV20-1,few,CSANVYNEQFF
TRBJ2-3,TRBV7-8,.,CASAKGGITDTQYF
TRBJ1-2,TRBV7-9,.,CASSFGNGYTF
TRBJ2-7,TRBV29-1,.,CSVSGRGTYEQYF
TRBJ2-7,TRBV12-3/TRBV12-4,.,CASSLSGGYEQYF
TRBJ2-5,TRBV7-9,.,CASSPGTVETQYF
TRBJ1-2,TRBV5-4,.,CASSLARTGDNYGYTF
TRBJ2-5,TRBV20-1,.,CSATHDPYQETQYF